This T cell receptor (beta chain) was captured in a study of cytomegalovirus exposure and HLA in healthy donors. After removal of 2 bases from V and 3 bases from J, the junction contained 6 bases not matched to a gene. The CDR3 loop spans 15 amino acids. Germline CDR1 and CDR2: LNHNV and YYDKDF (reference sequence). It was with 60 Vbeta and 13 Jbeta primers that the PCR ran. The data were produced by immunoSEQ multiplex PCR, yet TCRdb's version contains in-frame clones alone and is incomplete. Of about 140,000 clones listed, about 75% are singletons. The source material was PBMCs. This TCR derives from a man younger than 45 in good health and CMV-seronegative. The J gene is TRBJ2-7, the V gene TRBV15; 8 bases align to TRBD1. CDR3 DNA sequence: TGTGCCACCAGCAGAACCAGGGGGCGGGACTACGAGCAGTACTTC. Protein sequence: CATSRTRGRDYEQYF.